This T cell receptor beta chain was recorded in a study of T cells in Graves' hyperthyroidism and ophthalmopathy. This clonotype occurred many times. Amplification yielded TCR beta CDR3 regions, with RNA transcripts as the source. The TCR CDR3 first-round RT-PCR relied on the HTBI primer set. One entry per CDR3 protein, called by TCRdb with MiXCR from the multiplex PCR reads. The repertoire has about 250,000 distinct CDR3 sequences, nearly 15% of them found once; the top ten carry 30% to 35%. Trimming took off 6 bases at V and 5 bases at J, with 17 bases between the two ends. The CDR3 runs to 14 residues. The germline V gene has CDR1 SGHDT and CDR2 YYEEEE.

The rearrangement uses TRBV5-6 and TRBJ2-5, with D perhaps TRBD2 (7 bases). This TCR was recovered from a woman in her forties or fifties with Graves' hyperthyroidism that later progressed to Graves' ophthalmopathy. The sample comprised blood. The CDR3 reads CASTGRGREETQYF. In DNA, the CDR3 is TGTGCCAGCACCGGAAGGGGGAGGGAGGAGACCCAGTACTTC. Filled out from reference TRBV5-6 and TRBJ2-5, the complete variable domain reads DAGVTQSPTHLIKTRGQQVTLRCSPKSGHDTVSWYQQALGQGPQFIFQYYEEEERQRGNFPDRFSGHQFPNYSSELNVNALLLGDSALYLCASTGRGREETQYFGPGTRLLVL.